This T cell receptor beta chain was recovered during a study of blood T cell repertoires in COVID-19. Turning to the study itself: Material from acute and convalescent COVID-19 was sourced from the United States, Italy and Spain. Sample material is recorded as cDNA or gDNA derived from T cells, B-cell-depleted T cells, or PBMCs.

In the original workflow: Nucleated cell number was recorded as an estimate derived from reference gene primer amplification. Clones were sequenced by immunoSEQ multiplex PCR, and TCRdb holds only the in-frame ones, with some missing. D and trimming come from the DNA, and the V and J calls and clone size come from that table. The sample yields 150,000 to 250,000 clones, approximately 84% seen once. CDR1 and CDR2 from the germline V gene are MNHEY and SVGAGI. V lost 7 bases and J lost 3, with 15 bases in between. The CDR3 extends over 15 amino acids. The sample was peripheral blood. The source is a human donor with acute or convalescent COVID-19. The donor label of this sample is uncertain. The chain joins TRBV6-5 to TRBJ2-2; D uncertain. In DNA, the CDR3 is TGTGCCAGCAAGGCGGCCCCGGCGGACACCGGGGAGCTGTTTTTT. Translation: CASKAAPADTGELFF.